These 25 T cell receptor beta chains were all obtained from the same sample, sequenced in a study of post-analysis software for immune sequencing data. General study results and limits: The five TRBV segments detected at higher frequency in patients than in controls included TRBV5-6, TRBV5-1 and TRBV20-1.

Unique molecular identifiers were built into the TCR beta cDNA libraries. Via MiXCR, TCRdb re-called the PCR reads, giving one row per CDR3 protein. The sample has fewer than 850,000 distinct CDR3 sequences, around 27% seen once. No antigen has been identified for these receptors. The source material was blood. These receptors came from a girl aged 10-17 years with multiple sclerosis.

This clonotype was counted at least ten times. The chain is built from TRBV10-2 and TRBJ2-7, with 9 bases fitting TRBD2. The CDR3 extends over 15 amino acids. Germline lookup yields CDR1 WSHSY and CDR2 SAAADI. With 6 bases clipped from V and 2 bases from J, the junction kept 8 bases outside the gene matches. The CDR3 DNA is TGCGCCAGCAGCCGAGCGGCTAGCGGGACCTACGAGCAGTACTTC. It is translated as CASSRAASGTYEQYF.

In this sample, this clonotype turned up a few times. The genes are TRBV6-2 or TRBV6-3 and TRBJ2-7; D is tentatively TRBD1 or TRBD2 (5 bases each). CDR1 is MNHEY, CDR2 SVGEGT, per germline. Trimming pared 7 bases from V and 2 bases from J, leaving 18 bases between. This CDR3 is 15 amino acids long. CDR3 sequence reads: CASTKGRQQTYEQYF. CDR3 DNA sequence: TGTGCCAGCACTAAAGGGAGACAGCAGACCTACGAGCAGTACTTC.

This clonotype showed up many times. The chain has TRBV7-2 and TRBJ2-7; 8 nucleotides align to TRBD1. The CDR3 extends over 13 amino acids. Germline CDR1 reads SGHTA; CDR2 reads FQGNSA. The V segment lost 6 bases and the J segment 2 bases; nucleotides outside the gene matches: 3. The CDR3 is CASSLQGAYEQYF. The CDR3 nucleotides read TGTGCCAGCAGTTTACAGGGGGCCTACGAGCAGTACTTC. The variable domain in full, completed from reference TRBV7-2 and TRBJ2-7, reads GAGVSQSPSNKVTEKGKDVELRCDPISGHTALYWYRQSLGQGLEFLIYFQGNSAPDKSGLPSDRFSAERTGGSVSTLTIQRTQQEDSAVYLCASSLQGAYEQYFGPGTRLTVT.

In this sample, this clonotype turned up many times. The V gene is TRBV29-1, the J gene TRBJ1-2; D not resolved. This CDR3 is built from 13 residues. Germline-derived CDR1 and CDR2 are SQVTM and ANQGSEA. Trimming shortened V by 4 bases and J by 3 bases, and 12 bases separated the two germline ends. The CDR3 sequence is CSVGDGGDYGYTF. The DNA of the CDR3 is TGCAGCGTTGGTGACGGTGGGGACTATGGCTACACCTTC.

This clonotype has more than one count but fewer than ten. The junction shows a germline mismatch at one end, possibly a read error. The rearrangement uses TRBV20-1 and TRBJ2-1, with 9 positions matching TRBD2. The germline gives CDR1 DFQATT, CDR2 SNEGSKA (reference sequence). The CDR3 totals 12 residues. This CDR3 reads CSPSGTYNEQFF. Written as DNA, the CDR3 is TGCAGTCCTAGCGGGACTTACAATGAGCAGTTCTTC.

The gene calls are TRBV6-6 and TRBJ2-1, with 9 bases that match TRBD2. With V trimmed by 0 bases and J by 7 bases, 7 bases remained unmatched. The CDR3 covers 16 residues. Germline CDR1 and CDR2: MNHNY and SVGAGI (reference sequence). The CDR3 region is CASSYSPSGGQNEQFF. The CDR3 DNA sequence: TGTGCCAGCAGTTACTCCCCAAGCGGGGGGCAGAATGAGCAGTTCTTC.

This sequence joins TRBV2 and TRBJ2-5; D uncertain. V gave up 3 bases and J gave up 5 bases, with 4 bases separating them. Looked up from germline, CDR1 is SNHLY and CDR2 is FYNNEI. This CDR3 is built from 11 residues. The CDR3 reads CASSEAETQYF. The CDR3 DNA sequence: TGTGCCAGCAGTGAGGCCGAGACCCAGTACTTC.

The chain uses TRBV24-1 and TRBJ2-3, with D perhaps given as TRBD1 or TRBD2 (5 bases each). CDR1 and CDR2 from the germline V gene are KGHDR and SFDVKD. The V end lost 5 bases, the J end lost 0 bases, and 8 bases lay between the germline ends. The CDR3 has 14 amino acids. CDR3 in DNA: TGTGCCACCAGTGTAGGGACCAGCACAGATACGCAGTATTTT. Protein sequence: CATSVGTSTDTQYF.

This clonotype turned up a few times. This chain connects TRBV28 to TRBJ2-1; 8 positions match TRBD1. The germline V gene encodes CDR1 MDHEN and CDR2 SYDVKM. This CDR3 is built from 15 residues. V gave up 6 bases and J gave up 2 bases; unmatched junction bases: 6. CDR3 amino acids: CASSPPGQAYNEQFF. The CDR3 DNA reads as TGTGCCAGCAGCCCCCCGGGACAGGCCTACAATGAGCAGTTCTTC.

This clonotype has a handful of counts. The chain has TRBV20-1 and TRBJ2-5; D gene unclear. Trimming left V 5 bases short and J 3 bases short, with 13 bases between. Per the germline V gene, CDR1 is DFQATT and CDR2 is SNEGSKA (reference sequence). The CDR3 runs 13 residues. The CDR3 reads CSASRVLKETQYF. CDR3 coding DNA: TGCAGTGCTTCCCGGGTCCTCAAAGAGACCCAGTACTTC.

This clonotype was counted only a few times. This sequence joins TRBV12-3 or TRBV12-4 and TRBJ1-2, with D unclear. Trimming pared 6 bases from V and 4 bases from J, leaving 12 bases between. CDR3 length: 13 residues. In DNA, the CDR3 is TGTGCCAGCAGGACTACGGGGTCCTATGGCTACACCTTC. This gives the protein CASRTTGSYGYTF.

This rearrangement joins TRBV28 to TRBJ1-5, with no clear D. The germline gives CDR1 MDHEN, CDR2 SYDVKM. The germline V and J ends were trimmed by 6 bases and 8 bases, with 17 bases remaining between them. The CDR3 has 14 residues. DNA for the CDR3: TGTGCCAGCAGCGTACTACCAAACGGGGAGCCCCAGCATTTT. Encoded protein: CASSVLPNGEPQHF.

This clonotype has at least ten counts. The CDR3 sequence: CSVVGQLEEQYF. Written as DNA, the CDR3 is TGCAGCGTTGTAGGGCAGCTTGAAGAGCAGTACTTC. The chain combines TRBV29-1 with TRBJ2-7, with D hard to call. Per germline, CDR1 SQVTM and CDR2 ANQGSEA. This CDR3 region has 12 residues. V was shortened by 4 bases and J by 7 bases, with 14 bases between the two germline ends.

This clonotype was detected a few times. The rearrangement uses TRBV9 and TRBJ2-1; 14 nucleotides line up with TRBD2. The CDR3 loop spans 18 amino acids. The ends lost 3 bases at V and 7 bases at J; junction bases unmatched: 12. The germline CDR1 and CDR2 sequences are SGDLS and YYNGEE. The chain's CDR3 is CASSAKPGLAGVRNEQFF. CDR3 coding DNA: TGTGCCAGCAGCGCAAAACCGGGACTAGCGGGAGTGCGGAATGAGCAGTTCTTC.

V gene TRBV7-2 combines with J gene TRBJ1-2; no definite D call. Germline V gene data show CDR1 as SGHTA and CDR2 as FQGNSA. The length of the CDR3 is 14 residues. V lost 1 base and J 5 bases, leaving 11 bases between the germline ends. CDR3 sequence: CASSLDRQRYGYTF. Here the CDR3 DNA reads TGTGCCAGCAGCTTAGACCGCCAGCGATATGGCTACACCTTC.

This rearrangement joins TRBV5-5 to TRBJ2-3; 9 bases align to TRBD2. The CDR3 spans 16 residues. Germline loops: CDR1 SGHKS, CDR2 YYEKEE (reference sequence). Trimming cost V 0 bases and J 1 base; bases outside gene matches: 3. The DNA of the CDR3 is TGTGCCAGCAGCTTGGTGCGGGGGGGCCGCACAGATACGCAGTATTTT. It codes for CASSLVRGGRTDTQYF.

The chain has TRBV7-2 and TRBJ2-3, with 10 bases lining up with TRBD2. J lost 1 base, V lost 5 bases, and 6 bases had no gene match. The CDR3 contains 16 residues. Germline CDR1 is SGHTA and CDR2 is FQGNSA. The CDR3 DNA reads TGTGCCAGCAGCCTACAGCGGGGGGGCGGCACAGATACGCAGTATTTT. Protein: CASSLQRGGGTDTQYF.

The V gene is TRBV7-9, the J gene TRBJ1-1; maybe TRBD1 (6 bases). Germline V gives CDR1 SEHNR, CDR2 FQNEAQ (reference sequence). Deletions cut 1 base from V and 6 bases from J, with 15 bases between. The length of the CDR3 is 15 residues. The CDR3 coding sequence is TGTGCCAGCAGCTTAGTCGCAGGGGAGGGGGCTGAAGCTTTCTTT. It specifies CASSLVAGEGAEAFF.

The genes are TRBV5-1 and TRBJ1-1; 8 bases agree with TRBD1. V shed 3 bases, J shed 3 bases, and the junction held 4 bases outside the gene matches. The germline CDR1 and CDR2 sequences are SGHRS and YFSETQ. CDR3 length: 14 amino acids. The CDR3 coding sequence is TGCGCCAGCAGCTCGCAGACAGGGGACACTGAAGCTTTCTTT. It specifies CASSSQTGDTEAFF.

Concerning this clonotype itself: This could be a read error, since a much larger clone is one nucleotide away. The chain has TRBV20-1 and TRBJ2-5; weak D call: TRBD2 (6 bases). Trimming took off 3 bases at V and 11 bases at J, with 25 bases between the two ends. Per germline, CDR1 DFQATT and CDR2 SNEGSKA (reference sequence). This CDR3 spans 15 amino acids. As DNA, the CDR3 is TGCAGTGCTAGCCCCCCCACGGGAGCCCCTCTTTGGCAGTACTTC. The encoded protein is CSASPPTGAPLWQYF.

The genes are TRBV16 and TRBJ1-1; D remains ambiguous. The V and J ends lost 4 bases and 2 bases respectively, with 11 bases between them. The CDR3 totals 14 residues. Germline loops: CDR1 KGHSY, CDR2 FQNENV. CDR3: CASSRAAQNTEAFF. The CDR3 coding sequence is TGTGCCAGCAGCCGCGCAGCCCAAAACACTGAAGCTTTCTTT.

This clonotype was seen just once. This could be a read error, since a much larger clone is one nucleotide away. This chain joins TRBV29-1 and TRBJ2-3; 10 bases line up with TRBD2. Germline trimming cut 4 bases from V and 0 bases from J; bases unmatched to any gene: 13. Germline V lookup: CDR1 SQVTM, CDR2 ANQGSEA. The CDR3 totals 18 residues. The CDR3 DNA follows: TGCAGCGTTGCACGGCGAGCGGGAGGGCCCCCCAGCACAGATACGCAGTATTTT. Translated, it gives CSVARRAGGPPSTDTQYF.

This rearrangement joins TRBV12-3 or TRBV12-4 to TRBJ1-1; D not resolved. The CDR3 contains 12 residues. With 3 bases removed from V and 5 bases from J, the gap between germline ends came to 7 bases. The chain's CDR3 is CASSFFGTEAFF. The CDR3 DNA is TGTGCCAGCAGTTTTTTCGGAACTGAAGCTTTCTTT.

This clonotype was seen a few times. For the CDR3, the DNA is TGTGCCAGCAGCTTGGGGACAGGGAGAAACTATGGCTACACCTTC. Residues: CASSLGTGRNYGYTF. The rearrangement links TRBV5-6 to TRBJ1-2; TRBD1 aligns across 8 bases. The CDR3 extends over 15 amino acids. V was pared by 0 bases and J by 2 bases, with 3 bases of the junction left unmatched. Per germline, CDR1 SGHDT and CDR2 YYEEEE.

This clonotype has a count of ten or more. The chain combines TRBV29-1 with TRBJ2-1; D gene uncertain. The CDR3 extends over 12 amino acids. CDR1 is SQVTM and CDR2 is ANQGSEA in the germline V gene. Trimming took 7 bases from V and 8 from J, leaving 15 bases between them. The DNA of the CDR3 is TGCAGCGCAAGCCCTGGGCACTATGAGCAGTTCTTC. This translates into CSASPGHYEQFF.